There are many counts of the clone carrying this T cell receptor (beta chain). TCRdb called the RACE reads again in MiXCR, with one record for every CDR3 protein. The sample carries about 120,000 distinct CDR3 sequences, roughly 15% recorded once. Time point described: patch test 1, 2 weeks after DPC sensitization. Stated treatment: therapeutic diphenylcyclopropenone sensitization with weekly scalp DPC. This specimen comes from a study of human T cells and chemical hapten exposure. The CDR3 is 14 amino acids. Trimming took 5 bases from V and 3 from J, leaving 16 bases between them. Germline V CDR1 and CDR2: SQVTM, ANQGSEA.

The clonotype was recovered from a young man with alopecia areata. Some clones in this sample may be carry-over from other donors' samples. V usage is TRBV29-1 and J usage is TRBJ2-5, with D perhaps assigned TRBD1 or TRBD2 (5 bases each). This specimen was whole blood, taken in connection with sensitization to the hapten diphenylcyclopropenone (DPC). In DNA, the CDR3 is TGCAGCGTTCTCGCCACCGGGACCAAAGAGACCCAGTACTTC. This codes for CSVLATGTKETQYF.